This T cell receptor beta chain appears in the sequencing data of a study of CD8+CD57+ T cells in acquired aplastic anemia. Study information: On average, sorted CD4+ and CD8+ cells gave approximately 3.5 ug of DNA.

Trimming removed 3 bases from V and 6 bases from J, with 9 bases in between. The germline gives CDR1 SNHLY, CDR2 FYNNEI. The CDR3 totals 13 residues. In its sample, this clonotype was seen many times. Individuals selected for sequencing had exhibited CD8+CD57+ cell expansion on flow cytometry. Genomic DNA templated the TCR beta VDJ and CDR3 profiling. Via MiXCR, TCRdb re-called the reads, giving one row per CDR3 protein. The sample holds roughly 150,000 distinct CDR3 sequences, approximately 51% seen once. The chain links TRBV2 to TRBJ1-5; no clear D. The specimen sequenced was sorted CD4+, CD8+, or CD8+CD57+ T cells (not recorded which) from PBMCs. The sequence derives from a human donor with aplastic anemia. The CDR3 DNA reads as TGTGCCAGCAGTGACCCGGGCGGTCAGCCCCAGCATTTT. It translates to CASSDPGGQPQHF. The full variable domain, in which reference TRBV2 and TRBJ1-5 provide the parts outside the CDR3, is EPEVTQTPSHQVTQMGQEVILRCVPISNHLYFYWYRQILGQKVEFLVSFYNNEISEKSEIFDDQFSVERPDGSNFTLKIRSTKLEDSAMYFCASSDPGGQPQHFGDGTRLSIL.